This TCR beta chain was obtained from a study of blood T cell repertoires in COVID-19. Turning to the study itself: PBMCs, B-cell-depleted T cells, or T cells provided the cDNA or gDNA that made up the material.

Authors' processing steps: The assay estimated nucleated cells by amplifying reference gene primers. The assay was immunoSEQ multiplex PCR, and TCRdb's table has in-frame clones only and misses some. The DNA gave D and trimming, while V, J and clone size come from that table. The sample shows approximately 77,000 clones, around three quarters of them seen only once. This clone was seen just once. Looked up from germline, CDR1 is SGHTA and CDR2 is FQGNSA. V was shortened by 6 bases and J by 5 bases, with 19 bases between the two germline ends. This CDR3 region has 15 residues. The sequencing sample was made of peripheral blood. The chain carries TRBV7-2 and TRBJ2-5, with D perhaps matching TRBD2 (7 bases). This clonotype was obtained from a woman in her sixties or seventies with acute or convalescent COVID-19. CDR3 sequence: CASSPNGGGGETQYF. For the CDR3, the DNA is TGTGCCAGCAGTCCGAACGGGGGCGGGGGCGAGACCCAGTACTTC.